The clone carrying this T cell receptor (beta chain) appeared a few times. Its specificity is unknown. This specimen belongs to a study of T-cell memory formation after mild COVID-19. The TCR alpha and TCR beta cDNA libraries, bearing sample barcodes and UMIs, were generated by 5'RACE using constant-segment primers. TCRdb recomputed calls from the 5' RACE reads with MiXCR, one row per CDR3 protein. This table holds 400,000 to 500,000 distinct CDR3 sequences, less than 25% found once. Trimming shortened V by 6 bases and J by 4 bases, and 8 bases separated the two germline ends. This CDR3 is 12 amino acids long. Study-level findings and limits: Clones shrinking between day 15 and 85 showed a balanced CD4/CD8 split, and those that grew later tilted toward CD4+. Clones which contracted sat mainly in CM and EM if CD4+, and in EMRA if CD8+. Pre-infection memory carried some responding clones, suggesting that cross-reactive memory joined.

Specimen: PBMCs or a T cell subset sorted from them (not recorded which). The TCR was taken from an adult woman who had mild COVID-19 (a few samples of this study predate the infection). Cell type and time point are not known. The rearrangement links TRBV12-3 or TRBV12-4 to TRBJ2-3; D remains unclear. This CDR3 reads CASSPFSDTQYF. The CDR3 region has the DNA TGTGCCAGCAGCCCCTTCTCAGATACGCAGTATTTT.